This TCR beta chain was captured in a study of T-cell memory formation after mild COVID-19. TCRdb processed the 5' RACE reads anew with MiXCR; each CDR3 protein has one entry. The sample consists of 560,000 or so distinct CDR3 sequences, roughly 17% of them appearing once. Trimming shortened V by 5 bases and J by 3 bases, and 16 bases separated the two germline ends. Per the germline V gene, CDR1 is DFQATT and CDR2 is SNEGSKA (reference sequence). The CDR3 spans 15 residues. The specimen was PBMCs or a T cell subset sorted from them (not recorded which). The sequence came from an adult woman who had mild COVID-19 (a few samples of this study predate the infection). Cell type and time point are not known. J is TRBJ1-4 and V is TRBV20-1; D is perhaps TRBD1 (5 bases). Here the CDR3 DNA reads TGCAGTGCTCGATATCAGGGTTTCGCTAATGAAAAACTGTTTTTT. Its translation is CSARYQGFANEKLFF.